These T cell receptor beta chains were read from a single sample in a study of T cell responses to AZD1222 COVID-19 vaccine. The data were produced by immunoSEQ multiplex PCR, yet TCRdb's version contains in-frame clones alone and is incomplete. The table shows 100,000 to 150,000 clones, with 80% to 95% occurring only once. The sequenced sample was peripheral blood, obtained on day 0 of AZD1222 vaccination. Receptors were obtained from an adult in good health. Both conserved end residues are part of each CDR3. Each record gives: V gene, clone size, CDR3 protein. The size of a clone is reported for some rows only, either as once, few or many, or as a class for expanded clones.

>TRBV6-5|-
CASSPTAGTDTQYF
>TRBV6-5|-
CASSGTLDNQPQHF
>TRBV27|-
CASSQQDRGLDEQYF
>TRBV6-4|few
CASSDAGTSGGGEQFF
>TRBV7-2|once
CASSLTNTEAFF
>TRBV11-2|-
CASSLGQSETDTQYF
>TRBV2|once
CASMTDGKTQYF
>TRBV27|-
CASSPGTYSGANVLTF
>TRBV5-1|-
CASSRDPGLAGGKETQYF
>TRBV9|-
CASSVDMPANSPLHF
>TRBV9|-
CASREILSGYTF
>TRBV19|-
CASTTSTGGLWNTEAFF
>TRBV11-2|once
CASSLIDRAYEQYF
>TRBV6-2/TRBV6-3|many
CASSYILWPELQETQYF
>TRBV5-1|once
CASSLLAGSTDTQYF
>TRBV27|-
CARTSRPGTSGRGEQFF
>TRBV15|-
CATSRDLGPYEQYF
>TRBV10-2|-
CASSDVLKRGEREQYF
>TRBV10-2|-
CASSISGGRETQYF
>TRBV29-1|-
CSVGQGMILGGYTF
>TRBV11-2|-
CASSLDIQGERSGSYEQYF
>TRBV19|-
CASSPGTGGFQPQHF
>TRBV5-1|-
CASSFTTGTTGELFF
>TRBV19|-
CASSISQGETQYF